Listed below are T cell receptor beta chains from one sample, sequenced in a study of response to subunit inactivated influenza vaccine. TCRdb independently ran MiXCR on the RT-PCR reads; one entry per CDR3 protein. The repertoire has hundreds of thousands of distinct CDR3 sequences, more than 11% of them found once; the top ten carry around 6.5%. The material sequenced was PBMCs from blood, taken 14 to 15 days before vaccination. The receptors shown here come from a man aged 45-65 years who received an inactivated influenza vaccine. The CDR3 runs from the conserved cysteine through the conserved F or W. Clone size is given for some rows only: seen once, a few or many times, or a class if the clone is expanded.

V gene	clone size	J gene	CDR3 protein
TRBV20-1	many	TRBJ2-3	CSARGPRDGLDTQYF
TRBV2	many	TRBJ2-7	CASSESWQGLYEQYF
TRBV20-1	few	TRBJ2-7	CSATGGGAFYEQYF
TRBV10-3	few	TRBJ1-6	CAISESPSPLHF
TRBV6-5	NA	TRBJ1-3	CASSYSMVQGGNTIYF
TRBV4-3	few	TRBJ1-2	CASSQDLLDRRDYTF
TRBV7-9	few	TRBJ2-7	CASSLGSYGEQYF
TRBV12-3/TRBV12-4	few	TRBJ1-6	CASSPGTLYNSPLHF
TRBV4-1	NA	TRBJ2-3	CASSSTGGVGDTQYF
TRBV29-1	few	TRBJ2-4	CSVQVVAKNIQYF
TRBV7-8	NA	TRBJ2-3	CASSSWTVRSTTDTQYF
TRBV10-3	few	TRBJ1-4	CAISESGATNEKLFF
TRBV20-1	NA	TRBJ2-1	CSARDLPSGSGAYNEQFF
TRBV7-2	NA	TRBJ2-7	CASTAPTGYEQYF
TRBV4-1	few	TRBJ2-3	CASSQYPAVDTQYF
TRBV3-1	NA	TRBJ2-1	CASSQGAGLSYNEQFF
TRBV14	many	TRBJ2-1	CASSPGTSGWSYNEQFF
TRBV4-3	few	TRBJ1-2	CASSQVLQRDTQGYTF
TRBV20-1	few	TRBJ2-7	CSATRDSPWGQYF
TRBV20-1	few	TRBJ2-2	CSAPDRDSQNTGELFF
TRBV5-1	many	TRBJ2-1	CASRWIAGGSYNEQFF
TRBV12-3/TRBV12-4	NA	TRBJ1-4	CASSLTREKLFF
TRBV27	many	TRBJ1-1	CASSLGQGLQAFF
TRBV20-1	many	TRBJ2-3	CSARSGGRTYPDTQYF
TRBV5-1	few	TRBJ1-5	CASSLVARYSNQPQHF
TRBV9	many	TRBJ2-7	CASSNTGLAGSGLSYEQYF
TRBV12-3/TRBV12-4	NA	TRBJ2-7	CASTTGTLYPYEQYF
TRBV20-1	few	TRBJ2-3	CSARAGAGTISTDTQYF
TRBV18	few	TRBJ2-3	CASSPRDPGDTQYF
TRBV29-1	NA	TRBJ2-1	CSVGGLAGPYNEQFF
TRBV6-2/TRBV6-3	NA	TRBJ2-1	CASSYDLAGGRNEQFF
TRBV10-3	NA	TRBJ2-6	CAISERGQGAGGANVLTF
TRBV2	NA	TRBJ2-3	CASRASSGRTDTQYF
TRBV28	NA	TRBJ2-7	CASSLRRLFYEQYF
TRBV20-1	few	TRBJ2-1	CSRTSAYNEQFF
TRBV7-8	NA	TRBJ2-2	CASSLAAGRNTGELFF
TRBV30	few	TRBJ2-4	CAWSALALTKNIQYF
TRBV30	NA	TRBJ1-1	CAWSYLHRTVNTEAFF
TRBV18	NA	TRBJ2-5	CASSPRTVHETQYF
TRBV10-3	many	TRBJ2-3	CAIRRQGSSTDTQYF